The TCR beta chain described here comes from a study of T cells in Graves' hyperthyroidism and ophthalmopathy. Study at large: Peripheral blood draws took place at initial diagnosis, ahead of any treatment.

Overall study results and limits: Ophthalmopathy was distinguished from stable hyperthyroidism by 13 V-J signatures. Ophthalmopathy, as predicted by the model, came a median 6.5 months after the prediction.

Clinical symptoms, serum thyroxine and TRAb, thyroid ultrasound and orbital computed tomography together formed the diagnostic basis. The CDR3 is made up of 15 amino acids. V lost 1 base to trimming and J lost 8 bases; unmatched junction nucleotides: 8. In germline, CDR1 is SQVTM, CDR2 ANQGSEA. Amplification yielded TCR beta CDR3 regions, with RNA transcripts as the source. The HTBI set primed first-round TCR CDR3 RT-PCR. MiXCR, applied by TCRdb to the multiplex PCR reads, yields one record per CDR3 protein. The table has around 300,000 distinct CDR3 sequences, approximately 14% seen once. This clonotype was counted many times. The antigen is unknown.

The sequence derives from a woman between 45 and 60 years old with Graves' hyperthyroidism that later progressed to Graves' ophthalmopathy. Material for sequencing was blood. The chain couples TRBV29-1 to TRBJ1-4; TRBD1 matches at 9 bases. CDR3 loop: CSVEGFTGGEEKLFF. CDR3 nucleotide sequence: TGCAGCGTTGAAGGATTTACAGGGGGCGAAGAAAAACTGTTTTTT.